This T cell receptor beta chain is drawn from a study of T cells after yellow fever vaccination. This clonotype was seen many times. The antigen is undetermined. Overall study findings and caveats: Contaminating bulk clonotypes could be abundant in FACS-sorted repertoires. Some clonotypes, a small share, were shared between CD4 and CD8 compartments. Post-booster samples contained most primary-vaccination clones (more than 95% CD4, about 87% CD8).

Via MiXCR, TCRdb re-called the 5' RACE reads, giving one row per CDR3 protein. The table includes about 160,000 distinct CDR3 sequences, 6.5% to 8.5% detected once. This CDR3 region has 14 residues. Trimming removed 3 bases at V and 8 bases at J, with 16 bases between. CDR1 and CDR2 (germline): LNHDA, SQIVND (reference sequence). The TCR sequence derives from a man younger than 35 who received the YFV17D yellow fever vaccine. The specimen was CD4+ T cells sorted from PBMCs, collected about 5 days after the first yellow fever vaccination. The chain has TRBV19 and TRBJ1-2, with D possibly matching TRBD1 (5 bases). The CDR3: CASSIGGDQGGYTF. CDR3 DNA: TGTGCCAGTAGTATTGGAGGGGATCAAGGAGGCTACACCTTC.